What follows are 6 T cell receptor beta chains derived from one specimen sequenced in a study of identical twins (dated by TCRdb to about 2016). Libraries came from 5' RACE. TCRdb names Illumina HiSeq 2000 as the instrument used. The raw public reads went through TCRdb reprocessing: fastp at Q25, MiXCR clone calling, in-frame beta chains kept. Each CDR3 protein gets just one entry, which takes the most common genes and DNA from the rows behind it. The sample includes hundreds of thousands of distinct CDR3 sequences, with roughly 18% observed a single time. Over 10% of the sample rests with the top ten. This sample also belongs to another study, concerning T cells expressing NK-cell markers.

Specimen: PBMCs. The receptors originated from a woman under 30 in good health.

The chain is built from TRBV29-1 and TRBJ2-5; 9 nucleotides line up with TRBD2. V shed 4 bases and J 3 bases; nucleotides not matched to a gene: 3. CDR3 size: 13 residues. Germline lookup yields CDR1 SQVTM and CDR2 ANQGSEA. This chain's CDR3 is CSVVSGSKETQYF. The DNA of the CDR3 is TGCAGCGTTGTTAGCGGGAGTAAAGAGACCCAGTACTTC.

Only a few counts were recorded for this clonotype. This chain joins TRBV7-2 and TRBJ2-5; the D is unclear. V was cut by 2 bases and J by 5 bases, with 3 bases left in between. Germline CDR1 is SGHTA and CDR2 is FQGNSA. The CDR3 has 11 amino acids. Here the CDR3 reads CASSLFETQYF. In DNA form, the CDR3 reads TGTGCCAGCAGCTTATTTGAGACCCAGTACTTC.

The gene calls are TRBV7-2 and TRBJ1-1; unclear D gene. Per germline, CDR1 SGHTA and CDR2 FQGNSA. V was cut by 5 bases and J by 5 bases, with 18 bases left in between. The CDR3 totals 15 residues. The CDR3 loop reads CASSQSRTRKTEAFF. Written as DNA, the CDR3 is TGTGCCAGCAGCCAGTCCCGGACGAGGAAAACTGAAGCTTTCTTT.

This clonotype has ten or more counts. The rearrangement joins TRBV5-1 to TRBJ1-1; a possible D gene is TRBD1 (5 bases). Germline CDR1 is SGHRS and CDR2 is YFSETQ. This CDR3 is built from 14 residues. Trimming pared 0 bases from V and 5 bases from J, leaving 11 bases between. The CDR3 DNA sequence: TGCGCCAGCAGCTTGGAAGGGGTGGGGACTGAAGCTTTCTTT. Its translation: CASSLEGVGTEAFF.

J is TRBJ2-7 and V is TRBV7-2; weak D call: TRBD2 (6 bases). The ends were cut back, 5 bases at V and 6 bases at J, with 17 bases in the middle. The CDR3 spans 14 residues. Per the germline V gene, CDR1 is SGHTA and CDR2 is FQGNSA. Here the CDR3 DNA reads TGTGCCAGCAGCCCCCCCGGGAGTCGCCTCGAGCAGTACTTC. This gives the protein CASSPPGSRLEQYF. The full variable domain, in which reference TRBV7-2 and TRBJ2-7 provide the parts outside the CDR3, is GAGVSQSPSNKVTEKGKDVELRCDPISGHTALYWYRQSLGQGLEFLIYFQGNSAPDKSGLPSDRFSAERTGGSVSTLTIQRTQQEDSAVYLCASSPPGSRLEQYFGPGTRLTVT.

The J gene is TRBJ1-2, the V gene TRBV7-9; a weak D match, TRBD1 (5 bases). Per the germline V gene, CDR1 is SEHNR and CDR2 is FQNEAQ (reference sequence). V was clipped by 5 bases and J by 8 bases, with 18 bases between them. The CDR3 runs 14 residues. The CDR3 region is CASSRQITPRGYTF. CDR3 nucleotide sequence: TGTGCCAGCAGCCGACAGATTACCCCCAGGGGCTACACCTTC.